Shown below are 9 T cell receptor beta chains from a single sample sequenced in a study of patients and donors after allogeneic stem cell transplantation. TCRdb processed the RT-PCR reads anew with MiXCR; each CDR3 protein has one entry. Of about a million distinct CDR3 sequences in the sample, 18% were seen once. Sequenced material: blood, either unsorted or a sorted T cell fraction (not recorded which). The source is a human donor who was either an allogeneic HSCT recipient or a stem cell or donor lymphocyte infusion donor (not recorded which). It is not recorded whose cells these are; they may come from a transplant donor.

This clonotype was seen only a few times. The chain joins TRBV13 to TRBJ1-1; TRBD1 is a possible D gene (6 bases). Germline V CDR1 and CDR2: PRHDT, FYEKMQ (reference sequence). The CDR3 contains 14 residues. The V end was cut by 5 bases, the J end by 4 bases, with 14 bases between. CDR3 in amino acids: CASSNGDTFTEAFF. The CDR3 nucleotides read TGTGCCAGCAGCAACGGGGACACCTTCACTGAAGCTTTCTTT.

The chain links TRBV4-1 to TRBJ1-1; no clear D. Trimming pared 0 bases from V and 1 base from J, leaving 18 bases between. CDR1 MGHRA and CDR2 YSYEKL come from the germline V gene. The CDR3 extends over 18 amino acids. CDR3 region: CASSQDRPQSNRNTEAFF. The CDR3 nucleotides read TGCGCCAGCAGCCAAGACCGTCCGCAGTCCAACCGGAACACTGAAGCTTTCTTT.

This clonotype was picked up many times. The rearrangement uses TRBV12-3 or TRBV12-4 and TRBJ1-5, with TRBD1 as a possible D gene (5 bases). This CDR3 has 16 residues. The V and J ends lost 1 base and 1 base respectively, with 11 bases between them. The CDR3 protein is CASSLDSWGSNQPQHF. The CDR3 coding sequence is TGTGCCAGCAGTTTAGATTCTTGGGGGAGCAATCAGCCCCAGCATTTT.

The chain uses TRBV7-2 and TRBJ2-3; unclear D gene. Germline V CDR1 and CDR2: SGHTA, FQGNSA. V gave up 3 bases and J gave up 4 bases, with 8 bases separating them. This CDR3 has 13 amino acids. The CDR3 region is CASSFQHSDTQYF. CDR3 bases: TGTGCCAGCAGCTTCCAGCATTCAGATACGCAGTATTTT.

The chain employs TRBV11-2 and TRBJ2-7, with TRBD1 matching over 9 bases. V lost 4 bases to trimming and J lost 2 bases; unmatched junction nucleotides: 6. The CDR3 is 15 amino acids. The germline gives CDR1 SGHAT, CDR2 FQNNGV. The CDR3 region has the DNA TGTGCCAGCAGCTGGGGGACAGGGACCGCCTACGAGCAGTACTTC. Amino acids: CASSWGTGTAYEQYF.

The chain links TRBV6-1 to TRBJ2-1, with TRBD2 identical over 8 bases. Germline V lookup: CDR1 MNHNS, CDR2 SASEGT. Trimming cost V 6 bases and J 3 bases; bases outside gene matches: 10. The CDR3 covers 16 residues. The CDR3, as DNA: TGTGCCAGCAGCCTCATCGGGGGGGGGATCTACAATGAGCAGTTCTTC. Its protein product is CASSLIGGGIYNEQFF.

The gene calls are TRBV4-3 and TRBJ2-1, with TRBD2 matching 8 bases. CDR1 is LGHNA and CDR2 is YSLEER in the germline V gene. This CDR3 has 16 residues. With V trimmed by 0 bases and J by 10 bases, 11 bases remained unmatched. CDR3 DNA sequence: TGCGCCAGCAGCCAAGATACGGTCGGGGGGGCAGGAGAGCAGTTCTTC. Its translation is CASSQDTVGGAGEQFF.

This clonotype has only a few counts. The CDR3 DNA follows: TGTGCCAGCACCCAGCGCGGCAGGGGTAGAGAGACCCAGTACTTC. Its protein is CASTQRGRGRETQYF. This chain joins TRBV12-3 or TRBV12-4 and TRBJ2-5; the D gene is possibly TRBD1 (6 bases). The V end lost 7 bases, the J end lost 4 bases, and 19 bases lay between the germline ends. The CDR3 extends over 15 amino acids.

The chain carries TRBV5-1 and TRBJ2-6; 10 nucleotides align to TRBD1. V gave up 4 bases and J gave up 0 bases; unmatched junction bases: 4. CDR3 length: 17 amino acids. The germline gives CDR1 SGHRS, CDR2 YFSETQ. CDR3 nucleotides: TGCGCCAGCAGCATGAGGACAGGGGGCTCTGGGGCCAACGTCCTGACTTTC. Protein sequence: CASSMRTGGSGANVLTF.